The 2 T cell receptor beta chains below come from one sample, sequenced in a study of T cells and Merkel cell carcinoma outcomes. The data were produced by immunoSEQ multiplex PCR, yet TCRdb's version contains in-frame clones alone and is incomplete. Here the sample spans about 14,000 clones, more than 90% being singletons. The specimen was tumor tissue from Merkel cell carcinoma. Receptors originate from a human donor with Merkel cell carcinoma.

The chain is built from TRBV4-1 and TRBJ2-1, with 11 bases identical to TRBD2. Germline loops: CDR1 MGHRA, CDR2 YSYEKL. There are 16 residues in the CDR3. The J segment lost 7 bases and the V segment lost 4 bases, leaving 9 bases of the junction unmatched. CDR3 sequence: CASSRPLLAGGNEQFF. The CDR3 DNA is TGCGCCAGCAGCCGCCCTCTCCTAGCGGGAGGAAATGAGCAGTTCTTC.

J is TRBJ2-1 and V is TRBV5-1, with 8 bases matching TRBD2. Germline lookup yields CDR1 SGHRS and CDR2 YFSETQ. Germline trimming cut 4 bases from V and 5 bases from J; bases unmatched to any gene: 8. This CDR3 comprises 15 residues. The CDR3 DNA follows: TGCGCCAGCAGCCTGAGCGGGAGAGAGAACAATGAGCAGTTCTTC. Amino acids: CASSLSGRENNEQFF.